Following are 12 T cell receptor beta chains from one sample sequenced in a study of blood T cell repertoires in COVID-19. Repertoires were generated with immunoSEQ multiplex PCR, while TCRdb's copy carries only in-frame clones and drops some. The sample consists of roughly 380,000 clones, roughly 84% of them appearing once. The sample comprised PBMCs or T cells enriched from blood (not recorded which). Every receptor here comes from a woman between 25 and 40 years old who had recovered from COVID-19.

J is TRBJ1-3 and V is TRBV9; 9 nucleotides line up with TRBD1. V lost 4 bases and J lost 4; bases outside the gene matches: 6. The CDR3 has 15 residues. Germline CDR1 SGDLS, CDR2 YYNGEE. CDR3: CASSPGQGWGNTIYF. CDR3 DNA: TGTGCCAGCAGCCCTGGACAGGGGTGGGGAAACACCATATATTTT.

The V call is TRBV11-3, the J call TRBJ2-5; 8 nucleotides agree with TRBD1. Looked up from germline, CDR1 is SGHNT and CDR2 is YENEEA. V gave up 5 bases and J gave up 3 bases; unmatched junction bases: 2. This CDR3 comprises 13 residues. The CDR3 nucleotides are TGTGCCAGCAGCCCGACAGGGGAAGAGACCCAGTACTTC. Translated: CASSPTGEETQYF.

The V gene is TRBV7-2, the J gene TRBJ2-7, with 10 bases matching TRBD2. The J segment lost 2 bases and the V segment lost 4 bases, leaving 5 bases of the junction unmatched. The CDR3 sequence is 15 residues long. CDR1 is SGHTA and CDR2 is FQGNSA in the germline V gene. CDR3 sequence (DNA): TGTGCCAGCAGCTCCGGACTAGCGGTTACCTACGAGCAGTACTTC. This sequence encodes CASSSGLAVTYEQYF. Combining the CDR3 with reference TRBV7-2 and TRBJ2-7 gives the whole variable domain GAGVSQSPSNKVTEKGKDVELRCDPISGHTALYWYRQSLGQGLEFLIYFQGNSAPDKSGLPSDRFSAERTGGSVSTLTIQRTQQEDSAVYLCASSSGLAVTYEQYFGPGTRLTVT.

This clone turned up a few times. The rearrangement joins TRBV27 to TRBJ1-2; D unclear. The V end lost 2 bases, the J end lost 8 bases, and 21 bases lay between the germline ends. CDR1 is MNHEY, CDR2 SMNVEV, per germline (reference sequence). The CDR3 spans 16 residues. CDR3 DNA: TGTGCCAGCAGTTTAGGGTATGCGGGAGGTGGGTTAGGCTACACCTTC. This encodes CASSLGYAGGGLGYTF.

This clone showed up just once. V is TRBV28 and J is TRBJ1-5; a weak D match, TRBD1 (5 bases). Trimming cost V 2 bases and J 4 bases, with 9 bases left between them. This CDR3 region has 14 residues. Germline CDR1 and CDR2: MDHEN and SYDVKM. Written as DNA, the CDR3 is TGTGCCAGCAGTTTAGAGGAGGGGAATCAGCCCCAGCATTTT. Translation gives CASSLEEGNQPQHF.

This chain connects TRBV6-5 to TRBJ1-1, with 7 bases that match TRBD1. CDR3 size: 13 residues. The V segment lost 0 bases and the J segment 9 bases; nucleotides outside the gene matches: 4. Germline loops: CDR1 MNHEY, CDR2 SVGAGI. CDR3 sequence (DNA): TGTGCCAGCAGTTACTCGACAGGGAGGCAAGCTTTCTTT. This translates into CASSYSTGRQAFF.

This clone was observed once. V and J are TRBV7-3 and TRBJ2-1, with 9 bases identical to TRBD2. J was trimmed by 10 bases and V by 2 bases; bases with no gene match: 9. From germline, CDR1 is SGHTA and CDR2 FQGTGA. This CDR3 comprises 15 residues. The DNA for the CDR3 is TGTGCCAGCAGCTTAGCAGACGCCGGGACTAGCGAGCAGTTCTTC. It is translated as CASSLADAGTSEQFF.

In this sample, this clone turned up a few times. The chain uses TRBV7-9 and TRBJ2-7, with D perhaps TRBD1 (5 bases). This CDR3 contains 14 residues. Per the germline V gene, CDR1 is SEHNR and CDR2 is FQNEAQ (reference sequence). Trimming left V 7 bases short and J 6 bases short, with 19 bases between. The CDR3 nucleotides read TGTGCCAGCACCCCACCCGGACACGGTGGCGAGCAGTACTTC. Translation gives CASTPPGHGGEQYF.

This clone is a singleton in its sample. V is TRBV6-5 and J is TRBJ1-2; no reliable D call. CDR1 is MNHEY and CDR2 is SVGAGI in the germline V gene. The V end lost 9 bases, the J end lost 5 bases, and 13 bases lay between the germline ends. This CDR3 is 12 amino acids long. The chain's CDR3 is CASAGNSYGYTF. Written as DNA, the CDR3 is TGTGCCAGTGCAGGAAATAGTTATGGCTACACCTTC.

The genes are TRBV6-1 and TRBJ1-2; 7 bases line up with TRBD1. Germline V gene lookup returns CDR1 MNHNS and CDR2 SASEGT. This CDR3 contains 15 residues. Trimming removed 3 bases from V and 4 bases from J; junction bases left unmatched: 8. The CDR3: CASSEGTARGYGYTF. The CDR3 nucleotides are TGTGCCAGCAGTGAGGGGACAGCCAGGGGCTATGGCTACACCTTC.

This sequence joins TRBV18 and TRBJ1-6; D not certain. CDR3 length: 15 residues. V was cut by 3 bases and J by 7 bases, with 13 bases left in between. Per the germline V gene, CDR1 is KGHSH and CDR2 is LQKENI. The CDR3 is CASSPYDGGNSPLHF. The CDR3 DNA reads TGTGCCAGCTCACCGTACGATGGAGGAAATTCACCCCTCCACTTT.

The gene calls are TRBV5-8 and TRBJ2-1, with D possibly matching TRBD2 (5 bases). Germline assignment: CDR1 SGHTS and CDR2 YDEGEE. The V end was cut by 6 bases, the J end by 0 bases, with 10 bases between. This CDR3 comprises 14 residues. As DNA, the CDR3 is TGTGCCAGCAAGAGCGGTTACTCCTACAATGAGCAGTTCTTC. Its translation: CASKSGYSYNEQFF.